This passage covers 26 T cell receptor beta chains from one sample sequenced in a study of blood T cell repertoires in COVID-19. Profiled with immunoSEQ multiplex PCR; TCRdb holds only in-frame clones, not every one. Of 110,000 or so clones in the sample, 85% were seen once. Input material: peripheral blood. Source of these receptors: a human donor in a cohort sampled during active COVID-19.

The J gene is TRBJ2-1, the V gene TRBV7-2, with TRBD2 matching 12 bases. Germline V lookup: CDR1 SGHTA, CDR2 FQGNSA. The CDR3 extends over 17 amino acids. The V and J ends lost 5 bases and 4 bases, in that order; junction bases with no gene match: 9. The CDR3 DNA sequence: TGTGCCAGCAGCACACCCTACCTAGCGGGGGGGTACAATGAGCAGTTCTTC. Its protein product is CASSTPYLAGGYNEQFF.

This clone showed up just once. The chain uses TRBV19 and TRBJ2-7; a possible D gene is TRBD1 (6 bases). The V and J ends lost 6 bases and 2 bases respectively, with 14 bases between them. Germline loops: CDR1 LNHDA, CDR2 SQIVND (reference sequence). This CDR3 comprises 14 residues. The DNA of the CDR3 is TGTGCCAGTAGCGTGAGGGGGACCCCCTACGAGCAGTACTTC. Amino acid sequence: CASSVRGTPYEQYF.

This rearrangement joins TRBV14 to TRBJ2-1, with D possibly TRBD2 on 6 matching bases. CDR3 size: 15 residues. Looked up from germline, CDR1 is SGHDN and CDR2 is FVKESK. Trimming stripped 8 bases from V and 9 bases from J, with 23 bases between. CDR3 residues: CASGLPGPSGREQFF. CDR3 nucleotide sequence: TGTGCCAGCGGACTACCGGGTCCCTCAGGCCGTGAGCAGTTCTTC.

The V gene is TRBV19, the J gene TRBJ1-2, with 10 nucleotides matching TRBD1. The CDR3 loop spans 15 amino acids. Germline CDR1 and CDR2: LNHDA and SQIVND (reference sequence). The ends lost 5 bases at V and 8 bases at J; junction bases unmatched: 11. DNA of the CDR3: TGTGCCAGTAGTCAAACGGGACAGGGGTCTCAGGGCTACACCTTC. Translated: CASSQTGQGSQGYTF.

The chain joins TRBV28 to TRBJ1-2; D ambiguous. Germline assignment: CDR1 MDHEN and CDR2 SYDVKM. V lost 6 bases and J 8 bases, leaving 19 bases between the germline ends. The CDR3 has 14 residues. The CDR3 sequence: CASSPPSTGWGYTF. CDR3 DNA: TGTGCCAGCAGCCCCCCTTCGACTGGTTGGGGCTACACCTTC.

V gene TRBV28 combines with J gene TRBJ2-7, with D unresolved. Germline CDR1 reads MDHEN; CDR2 reads SYDVKM. This CDR3 has 11 residues. Between the trimmed V and J ends, which lost 2 bases and 7 bases, there was a span of 6 bases. The CDR3, as DNA: TGTGCCAGCAGTTTACACTTGGAGCAGTACTTC. Protein sequence: CASSLHLEQYF.

The chain has TRBV7-9 and TRBJ2-3; no definite D call. The CDR3 is 14 amino acids. Trimming pared 2 bases from V and 2 bases from J, leaving 8 bases between. Per germline, CDR1 SEHNR and CDR2 FQNEAQ (reference sequence). The CDR3 spells CASSLSSLTDTQYF. In DNA, the CDR3 is TGTGCCAGCAGCTTATCTTCCCTCACAGATACGCAGTATTTT.

This clone was observed at least ten times. V gene TRBV13 combines with J gene TRBJ2-7; 8 positions agree with TRBD1. The germline CDR1 and CDR2 sequences are PRHDT and FYEKMQ (reference sequence). The CDR3 covers 16 residues. V was pared by 5 bases and J by 0 bases, with 9 bases of the junction left unmatched. The CDR3 loop reads CASSVRRDRSSYEQYF. Here the CDR3 DNA reads TGTGCCAGCAGCGTACGCCGGGACAGGAGCTCCTACGAGCAGTACTTC.

The genes are TRBV12-5 and TRBJ2-1; D might be TRBD2 (5 bases). The CDR3 runs to 16 residues. Trimming stripped 3 bases from V and 0 bases from J, with 12 bases between. Looked up from germline, CDR1 is LGHNT and CDR2 is FRNRAP. The CDR3 coding sequence is TGTGCTAGTGGTTTTGGTAGGGAGAGCTCCTACAATGAGCAGTTCTTC. The encoded protein is CASGFGRESSYNEQFF. Drawing the rest from reference TRBV12-5 and TRBJ2-1, the complete variable domain is DARVTQTPRHKVTEMGQEVTMRCQPILGHNTVFWYRQTMMQGLELLAYFRNRAPLDDSGMPKDRFSAEMPDATLATLKIQPSEPRDSAVYFCASGFGRESSYNEQFFGPGTRLTVL.

The rearrangement joins TRBV3-1 (or the pseudogene TRBV3-2) to TRBJ2-2, with D perhaps TRBD2 (6 bases). CDR1 LGHDT and CDR2 YNNKEL come from the germline V gene (reference sequence). The CDR3 loop spans 14 amino acids. V gave up 8 bases and J gave up 4 bases, with 14 bases separating them. CDR3 in amino acids: CASAIRRGTGELFF. Here the CDR3 DNA reads TGTGCCAGCGCTATACGGAGGGGCACCGGGGAGCTGTTTTTT.

The rearrangement joins TRBV7-2 to TRBJ1-5; D is possibly TRBD1 (5 bases). The V gene's germline CDR1 is SGHTA and CDR2 FQGNSA. V dropped 6 bases and J dropped 7 bases, with 19 bases sitting between them. This CDR3 has 15 residues. The CDR3 nucleotides are TGTGCCAGCAGGCCCACGCCGGACACATACCAGCCCCAGCATTTT. As protein: CASRPTPDTYQPQHF.

The V call is TRBV19, the J call TRBJ2-1; perhaps TRBD1 as D (6 bases). There are 17 residues in the CDR3. Trimming removed 4 bases at V and 3 bases at J, with 19 bases between. In germline, CDR1 is LNHDA, CDR2 SQIVND (reference sequence). DNA for the CDR3: TGTGCCAGTAGTACGGGGAACACAGGGAATAACTACAATGAGCAGTTCTTC. Amino acids: CASSTGNTGNNYNEQFF.

The chain couples TRBV5-1 to TRBJ2-3; 10 nucleotides match TRBD2. V lost 7 bases and J lost 0; bases outside the gene matches: 8. The germline V gene has CDR1 SGHRS and CDR2 YFSETQ. The CDR3 length is 16 residues. The CDR3 nucleotides are TGCGCCAGCTCTAGCGGGGGAACCATTAGCACAGATACGCAGTATTTT. This gives the protein CASSSGGTISTDTQYF. The full variable domain, completed using reference TRBV5-1 and TRBJ2-3, is KAGVTQTPRYLIKTRGQQVTLSCSPISGHRSVSWYQQTPGQGLQFLFEYFSETQRNKGNFPGRFSGRQFSNSRSEMNVSTLELGDSALYLCASSSGGTISTDTQYFGPGTRLTVL.

The chain recombines TRBV2 with TRBJ2-7, with TRBD2 matching over 12 bases. V lost 6 bases, J lost 3 bases, and 6 bases stayed unmatched. The germline CDR1 and CDR2 sequences are SNHLY and FYNNEI. The CDR3 has 15 amino acids. CDR3 in DNA: TGTGCCAGCAGGCCGACTAGCGGGGGTGGCTACGAGCAGTACTTC. Its protein is CASRPTSGGGYEQYF.

V gene TRBV2 combines with J gene TRBJ1-3; D is possibly TRBD1 (6 bases). The germline V and J ends were trimmed by 3 bases and 0 bases, with 12 bases remaining between them. Germline CDR1 reads SNHLY; CDR2 reads FYNNEI. This CDR3 has 16 residues. This CDR3 reads CASSEGGAYSGNTIYF. The CDR3 DNA reads TGTGCCAGCAGTGAGGGGGGGGCCTACTCTGGAAACACCATATATTTT.

The chain has TRBV5-4 and TRBJ2-6, with D possibly TRBD1 on 6 matching bases. The germline CDR1 and CDR2 sequences are SGHNT and YYREEE (reference sequence). Trimming shortened V by 4 bases and J by 4 bases, and 15 bases separated the two germline ends. The CDR3 is 16 residues long. CDR3 loop: CASSQTGPGGANVLTF. CDR3 bases: TGTGCCAGCAGCCAGACAGGACCGGGGGGGGCCAACGTCCTGACTTTC.

The chain carries TRBV7-6 and TRBJ2-3; no definite D call. The V end was cut by 5 bases, the J end by 2 bases, with 11 bases between. The CDR3 spans 14 residues. CDR1 and CDR2 from the germline V gene are SGHVS and FNYEAQ. CDR3 residues: CASSPRLYTDTQYF. The CDR3 region has the DNA TGTGCCAGCAGCCCTAGGCTCTACACAGATACGCAGTATTTT.

This clone was counted only a few times. The chain uses TRBV19 and TRBJ1-3; no firm D call. V dropped 8 bases and J dropped 0 bases, with 11 bases sitting between them. The CDR3 length is 14 residues. The germline V gene encodes CDR1 LNHDA and CDR2 SQIVND (reference sequence). As DNA, the CDR3 is TGTGCCAGTGCCCGAGGAGACTCTGGAAACACCATATATTTT. Residues: CASARGDSGNTIYF.

V and J are TRBV5-1 and TRBJ1-6; no clear D gene. Per germline, CDR1 SGHRS and CDR2 YFSETQ. The germline V and J ends were trimmed by 2 bases and 7 bases, with 16 bases remaining between them. CDR3 length: 16 residues. DNA for the CDR3: TGCGCCAGCAGCTTAATGGACCTAGGGAGCAATTCACCCCTCCACTTT. Amino acids: CASSLMDLGSNSPLHF.

The CDR3 loop is CATWARGPLDTNQPQHF. The CDR3 bases are TGTGCCACATGGGCGCGGGGGCCCCTAGATACCAATCAGCCCCAGCATTTT. The V gene is TRBV24-1, the J gene TRBJ1-5; weak D call: TRBD1 (6 bases). In germline, CDR1 is KGHDR, CDR2 SFDVKD. The length of the CDR3 is 17 residues. Trimming shortened V by 10 bases and J by 3 bases, and 24 bases separated the two germline ends.

The gene calls are TRBV5-1 and TRBJ1-5; the match to TRBD1 covers 7 bases. The CDR3 extends over 15 amino acids. Germline trimming cut 0 bases from V and 4 bases from J; bases unmatched to any gene: 4. Germline-derived CDR1 and CDR2 are SGHRS and YFSETQ. This CDR3 reads CASSLAGTVNQPQHF. For the CDR3, the DNA is TGCGCCAGCAGCTTGGCCGGGACAGTGAATCAGCCCCAGCATTTT.

There are a few counts of this clone. The genes are TRBV7-2 and TRBJ2-7, with a weak D call TRBD2 (5 bases). Germline lookup yields CDR1 SGHTA and CDR2 FQGNSA. V lost 5 bases to trimming and J lost 2 bases, with 13 bases between them. The CDR3 has 14 amino acids. The CDR3 protein is CASSPPGITYEQYF. CDR3 nucleotides: TGTGCCAGCAGCCCCCCCGGGATCACCTACGAGCAGTACTTC.

The chain carries TRBV10-1 and TRBJ1-6, with D perhaps matching TRBD1 (5 bases). Between the trimmed V and J ends, which lost 4 bases and 12 bases, there was a span of 13 bases. Germline V gives CDR1 WNHNN, CDR2 SYGVQD (reference sequence). The CDR3 runs 13 residues. Written as DNA, the CDR3 is TGCGCCAGCAGTGCGTTATACGGGGGACCCCTCCACTTT. Protein: CASSALYGGPLHF.

This clone occurred once. This sequence joins TRBV11-3 and TRBJ2-2, with 10 bases matching TRBD1. The trim removed 1 base at V and 7 bases at J, leaving 12 bases unmatched. This CDR3 contains 18 residues. From germline, CDR1 is SGHNT and CDR2 YENEEA. The chain's CDR3 is CASSLAPGQGPFGGELFF. CDR3 nucleotide sequence: TGTGCCAGCAGCTTAGCTCCGGGACAGGGGCCTTTTGGCGGGGAGCTGTTTTTT.

The gene calls are TRBV28 and TRBJ1-6, with 10 bases fitting TRBD1. V lost 7 bases and J lost 0; bases outside the gene matches: 12. Germline V lookup: CDR1 MDHEN, CDR2 SYDVKM. This CDR3 is 19 amino acids long. The CDR3 bases are TGTGCCAGCATAAAGACGACAGGGGGCGCGACCTCCTATAATTCACCCCTCCACTTT. Protein product: CASIKTTGGATSYNSPLHF.

The chain recombines TRBV10-3 with TRBJ1-5, with D hard to call. The germline V gene has CDR1 ENHRY and CDR2 SYGVKD. The CDR3 runs to 13 residues. The V end was cut by 7 bases, the J end by 7 bases, with 14 bases between. The CDR3 loop is CAIKAEGGQPQHF. The CDR3 coding sequence is TGTGCCATCAAAGCGGAGGGAGGCCAGCCCCAGCATTTT.